Given below is one T cell receptor beta chain in context. Antigen unknown. The CDR3 is 15 amino acids. In germline, CDR1 is MNHEY, CDR2 SMNVEV (reference sequence). V was pared by 9 bases and J by 0 bases, with 15 bases between. These data originate in a study of cytomegalovirus exposure and HLA in healthy donors. Notes on the study in general: CMV serostatus was the sole immune exposure data available. Analyzed later, association rates of TCRs varied across HLA loci, with DRB1 most and HLA-C fewest. In a later analysis, several top co-occurrence clusters appeared linked to parvovirus B19, influenza, CMV and Epstein-Barr virus.

Vbeta (60) and Jbeta (13) primers were used in the PCR. Repertoires were generated with immunoSEQ multiplex PCR, while TCRdb's copy carries only in-frame clones and drops some. The sample carries roughly 150,000 clones, under 70% recorded once. The TCR sequence derives from a young man in good health and CMV-seropositive. V gene TRBV27 combines with J gene TRBJ1-5, with a weak D call TRBD1 (6 bases). Material: PBMCs. The CDR3 is CASRDRSSSNQPQHF. In DNA form, the CDR3 reads TGTGCCAGTCGTGACAGGTCTTCTAGCAATCAGCCCCAGCATTTT.